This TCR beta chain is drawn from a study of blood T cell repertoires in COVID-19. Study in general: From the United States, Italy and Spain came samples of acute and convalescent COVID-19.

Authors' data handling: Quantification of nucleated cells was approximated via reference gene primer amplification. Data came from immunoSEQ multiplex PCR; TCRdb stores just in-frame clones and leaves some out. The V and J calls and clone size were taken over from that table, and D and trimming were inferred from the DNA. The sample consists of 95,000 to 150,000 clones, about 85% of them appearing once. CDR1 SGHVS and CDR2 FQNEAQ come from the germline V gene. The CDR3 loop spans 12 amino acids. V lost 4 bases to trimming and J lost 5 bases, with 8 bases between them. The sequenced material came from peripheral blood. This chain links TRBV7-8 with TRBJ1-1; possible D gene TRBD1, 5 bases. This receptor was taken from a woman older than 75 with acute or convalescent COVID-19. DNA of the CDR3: TGTGCCAGCAGCTCCGGGGGTACTGAAGCTTTCTTT. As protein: CASSSGGTEAFF.